A single sample gave rise to the 32 T cell receptor beta chains below, sequenced in a study of blood T cell repertoires in COVID-19. This table comes from immunoSEQ multiplex PCR, and its TCRdb copy is limited to in-frame clones, with some not included. The sample lists 250,000 to 300,000 clones; 90% were seen once. The sequenced material came from PBMCs or T cells enriched from blood (not recorded which). These receptors originate from a woman aged 25 to 39 who had recovered from COVID-19.

This clone was observed a single time. This chain connects TRBV20-1 to TRBJ2-4, with 13 bases lining up with TRBD2. The V and J ends lost 3 bases and 3 bases, in that order; junction bases with no gene match: 5. The CDR3 extends over 16 amino acids. Looked up from germline, CDR1 is DFQATT and CDR2 is SNEGSKA (reference sequence). The CDR3 here is CSASPGTSGNKNIQYF. The CDR3 region has the DNA TGCAGTGCTAGTCCCGGGACTAGCGGGAACAAAAACATTCAGTACTTC.

The table lists this clone with a few counts. This rearrangement joins TRBV5-3 to TRBJ2-2; a possible D gene is TRBD1 (5 bases). TRBV5-3 is labeled an ORF, and its function is uncertain. Trimming stripped 5 bases from V and 0 bases from J, with 17 bases between. This CDR3 contains 17 residues. CDR3 loop: CARSSSTDSSNTGELFF. CDR3 DNA sequence: TGTGCCAGAAGTTCAAGCACTGACAGCTCGAACACCGGGGAGCTGTTTTTT.

The rearrangement uses TRBV6-5 and TRBJ1-4; 9 nucleotides agree with TRBD1. V dropped 5 bases and J dropped 8; count of bases not matched to a gene: 9. Germline V lookup: CDR1 MNHEY, CDR2 SVGAGI. The CDR3 contains 15 residues. CDR3: CASSPSGTGLEKLFF. DNA of the CDR3: TGTGCCAGCAGTCCCTCCGGGACAGGGCTCGAAAAACTGTTTTTT.

The chain joins TRBV9 to TRBJ2-3; 9 bases agree with TRBD1. V lost 4 bases to trimming and J lost 4 bases; unmatched junction nucleotides: 4. Germline V lookup: CDR1 SGDLS, CDR2 YYNGEE. This CDR3 has 14 residues. DNA for the CDR3: TGTGCCAGCAGCCCCCGGGACAGGGCAGATACGCAGTATTTT. Amino acids: CASSPRDRADTQYF.

DNA of the CDR3: TGCGCCAGCAGCCAAGAAGGACAGGGTCGCTACACCTTC. As protein: CASSQEGQGRYTF. This chain joins TRBV4-3 and TRBJ1-2, with TRBD1 identical over 8 bases. The CDR3 consists of 13 residues. Per germline, CDR1 LGHNA and CDR2 YSLEER. J gave up 9 bases and V 0 bases, and 3 bases lay outside the gene matches.

Here the CDR3 reads CASSQVRGRNEQFF. The CDR3 bases are TGCGCCAGCAGCCAGGTGCGGGGTCGGAATGAGCAGTTCTTC. V usage is TRBV5-1 and J usage is TRBJ2-1, with a possible D match to TRBD2 (6 bases). The CDR3 runs 14 residues. Trimming took off 4 bases at V and 7 bases at J, with 15 bases between the two ends. The germline gives CDR1 SGHRS, CDR2 YFSETQ.

V gene TRBV5-1 combines with J gene TRBJ2-1, with 13 bases fitting TRBD2. The junction had 5 bases not matched to a gene; V was cut back by 3 bases and J by 8 bases. Germline V CDR1 and CDR2: SGHRS, YFSETQ. The CDR3 runs 15 residues. As DNA, the CDR3 is TGCGCCAGCAGCTGGGGGACTAGCGGGACCTATGAGCAGTTCTTC. Amino acid sequence: CASSWGTSGTYEQFF.

This clone was picked up one time. The chain recombines TRBV5-6 with TRBJ1-1; 12 positions match TRBD1. CDR3 length: 15 amino acids. Losses at the gene ends were 3 bases for V and 4 bases for J; bases not matched to a gene: 4. The germline CDR1 and CDR2 sequences are SGHDT and YYEEEE. The CDR3 loop is CASSWDRGRGTEAFF. Written as DNA, the CDR3 is TGTGCCAGCAGCTGGGACAGGGGGCGAGGCACTGAAGCTTTCTTT.

V and J are TRBV30 and TRBJ1-4, with D perhaps matching TRBD1 (6 bases). This CDR3 contains 18 residues. The germline V gene has CDR1 GTSNPN and CDR2 SVGIG (reference sequence). The V gene lost 2 bases and the J gene lost 4 bases, with 23 bases spanning the gap. The CDR3 nucleotides read TGTGCCTGGAGTCAGGTTGGGTTGGGGGCTCCAAGTAATGAAAAACTGTTTTTT. It specifies CAWSQVGLGAPSNEKLFF.

This sequence joins TRBV6-5 and TRBJ1-1, with D possibly being TRBD1 (6 bases). The CDR3 length is 12 residues. The germline V and J ends were trimmed by 6 bases and 5 bases, with 10 bases remaining between them. Germline lookup yields CDR1 MNHEY and CDR2 SVGAGI. The CDR3 sequence is CASRQGFTEAFF. For the CDR3, the DNA is TGTGCCAGCAGGCAGGGGTTTACTGAAGCTTTCTTT.

CDR3 coding DNA: TGTGCCAGCAGTACCCGCGGGAGGCCCCTTTACCAGTTCTTC. Translating gives CASSTRGRPLYQFF. V and J are TRBV28 and TRBJ2-1; TRBD2 aligns across 8 bases. The CDR3 runs 14 residues. J gave up 13 bases and V 5 bases, and 13 bases lay outside the gene matches. Germline assignment: CDR1 MDHEN and CDR2 SYDVKM. Variable domain in full (rest from reference TRBV28 and TRBJ2-1): DVKVTQSSRYLVKRTGEKVFLECVQDMDHENMFWYRQDPGLGLRLIYFSYDVKMKEKGDIPEGYSVSREKKERFSLILESASTNQTSMYLCASSTRGRPLYQFFGPGTRLTVL.

The V gene is TRBV5-4, the J gene TRBJ1-2; 8 nucleotides align to TRBD1. The V gene end was trimmed by 1 base and the J gene end by 2 bases; junction bases not matched to a gene: 4. The CDR3 runs to 15 residues. The germline V gene has CDR1 SGHNT and CDR2 YYREEE (reference sequence). CDR3 coding DNA: TGTGCCAGCAGCTTGAGGACAGGGAAGAACTATGGCTACACCTTC. Its protein is CASSLRTGKNYGYTF.

The chain recombines TRBV10-3 with TRBJ2-6, with a possible D match to TRBD2 (5 bases). This CDR3 spans 16 amino acids. V was cut by 4 bases and J by 2 bases, with 12 bases left in between. Germline V gene sequence: CDR1 ENHRY, CDR2 SYGVKD. The CDR3 nucleotides read TGTGCCATCAGTGTAAGAGTCGGGGCTGGGGCCAACGTCCTGACTTTC. It translates to CAISVRVGAGANVLTF.

As to this clone: A read error may produce the germline difference seen at one junction end. J is TRBJ2-2 and V is TRBV7-9; 12 bases are shared with TRBD2. There are 11 residues in the CDR3. The germline V gene encodes CDR1 SEHNR and CDR2 FQNEAQ (reference sequence). The CDR3: CASSSRTSGIF. In DNA form, the CDR3 reads TGTGCCAGCAGCTCCCGGACTAGCGGGATTTTT.

The chain links TRBV30 to TRBJ2-2; TRBD2 agrees at 9 bases. Looked up from germline, CDR1 is GTSNPN and CDR2 is SVGIG (reference sequence). This CDR3 has 14 residues. With 0 bases clipped from V and 6 bases from J, the junction kept 2 bases outside the gene matches. The CDR3 DNA reads as TGTGCCTGGAGTGTACTAGCGGGTTCCGGGGAGCTGTTTTTT. Its translation is CAWSVLAGSGELFF.

V and J are TRBV5-1 and TRBJ2-1; 12 nucleotides agree with TRBD2. V lost 4 bases to trimming and J lost 5 bases; unmatched junction nucleotides: 16. The CDR3 is 19 amino acids. The germline V gene has CDR1 SGHRS and CDR2 YFSETQ. This CDR3 reads CASSPSGTSGRRSNNEQFF. As DNA, the CDR3 is TGCGCCAGCAGCCCCTCCGGGACTAGCGGGCGGAGGTCCAACAATGAGCAGTTCTTC.

The V gene is TRBV7-2, the J gene TRBJ2-5; 8 nucleotides agree with TRBD2. With V trimmed by 5 bases and J by 2 bases, 7 bases remained unmatched. This CDR3 region has 15 residues. Looked up from germline, CDR1 is SGHTA and CDR2 is FQGNSA. The CDR3, as DNA: TGTGCCAGCAGCCCGGGAGGGGGACCACAAGAGACCCAGTACTTC. Protein sequence: CASSPGGGPQETQYF.

The chain recombines TRBV24-1 with TRBJ2-7, with D uncertain. CDR1 KGHDR and CDR2 SFDVKD come from the germline V gene. The CDR3 spans 15 residues. The ends were cut back, 1 base at V and 3 bases at J, with 12 bases in the middle. The CDR3 DNA reads TGTGCCACCAGTGATTTTTCGCGGCACATCTACGAGCAGTACTTC. It yields the protein CATSDFSRHIYEQYF.

The V and J genes are TRBV2 and TRBJ1-4, with D possibly TRBD1 on 5 matching bases. Per the germline V gene, CDR1 is SNHLY and CDR2 is FYNNEI. The CDR3 runs to 14 residues. Trimming removed 4 bases at V and 6 bases at J, with 12 bases between. This CDR3 is CASSGGQIYEKLFF. In DNA form, the CDR3 reads TGTGCCAGCAGTGGCGGACAAATTTATGAAAAACTGTTTTTT.

This clone turned up a few times. This chain connects TRBV19 to TRBJ1-4; 8 bases agree with TRBD1. The CDR3 loop spans 15 amino acids. Germline V gene lookup returns CDR1 LNHDA and CDR2 SQIVND (reference sequence). V lost 6 bases to trimming and J lost 0 bases; unmatched junction nucleotides: 3. The CDR3 reads CASRNRGTTNEKLFF. In DNA form, the CDR3 reads TGTGCCAGTAGAAACAGGGGGACAACTAATGAAAAACTGTTTTTT. The full variable domain, completed using reference TRBV19 and TRBJ1-4, is DGGITQSPKYLFRKEGQNVTLSCEQNLNHDAMYWYRQDPGQGLRLIYYSQIVNDFQKGDIAEGYSVSREKKESFPLTVTSAQKNPTAFYLCASRNRGTTNEKLFFGSGTQLSVL.

This clone was observed a single time. The chain carries TRBV14 and TRBJ1-3; D remains ambiguous. This CDR3 region has 15 residues. V lost 4 bases, J lost 0 bases, and 10 bases lay in between. Per the germline V gene, CDR1 is SGHDN and CDR2 is FVKESK. In nucleotides, the CDR3 is TGTGCCAGCAGCCCGGTTTCTCTCTCTGGAAACACCATATATTTT. Protein sequence: CASSPVSLSGNTIYF.

This clone was detected a few times. The rearrangement links TRBV2 to TRBJ1-5; TRBD1 aligns across 7 bases. Germline trimming cut 8 bases from V and 6 bases from J; bases unmatched to any gene: 13. Germline V gene lookup returns CDR1 SNHLY and CDR2 FYNNEI. CDR3 length: 15 amino acids. The DNA of the CDR3 is TGTGCCAGCGGAGGGACAGCCATACCCGGTCAGCCCCAGCATTTT. Translation: CASGGTAIPGQPQHF.

In its sample, this clone was seen once. The V call is TRBV29-1, the J call TRBJ2-7, with D possibly TRBD2 on 7 matching bases. CDR1 and CDR2 (germline): SQVTM, ANQGSEA. There are 14 residues in the CDR3. V dropped 6 bases and J dropped 3 bases, with 18 bases sitting between them. The CDR3 region is CSVGGGGGGYEQYF. The CDR3 DNA follows: TGCAGCGTCGGCGGGGGCGGGGGCGGCTACGAGCAGTACTTC.

The chain has TRBV7-9 and TRBJ2-7; D gene uncertain. The germline V gene has CDR1 SEHNR and CDR2 FQNEAQ (reference sequence). The V end lost 1 base, the J end lost 4 bases, and 8 bases lay between the germline ends. The CDR3 is 13 amino acids. CDR3 in DNA: TGTGCCAGCAGCTTAGAATTCGGGTACGAGCAGTACTTC. This gives the protein CASSLEFGYEQYF.

This sequence joins TRBV7-8 and TRBJ2-1; 10 bases line up with TRBD2. The junction had 6 bases not matched to a gene; V was cut back by 2 bases and J by 5 bases. This CDR3 has 16 residues. Per the germline V gene, CDR1 is SGHVS and CDR2 is FQNEAQ. CDR3 sequence: CASSLQGSGRDNEQFF. The DNA for the CDR3 is TGTGCCAGCAGCTTACAGGGCAGCGGGAGGGACAATGAGCAGTTCTTC.

This chain links TRBV30 with TRBJ2-1, with 11 positions matching TRBD2. The V gene end was trimmed by 5 bases and the J gene end by 3 bases; junction bases not matched to a gene: 9. This CDR3 is 16 amino acids long. Germline V gene data show CDR1 as GTSNPN and CDR2 as SVGIG (reference sequence). The CDR3 sequence: CAWVFSGRASYNEQFF. The CDR3 nucleotides are TGTGCCTGGGTATTTAGCGGGAGGGCCAGCTACAATGAGCAGTTCTTC.

The rearrangement uses TRBV7-9 and TRBJ2-1, with 11 positions matching TRBD2. The ends lost 4 bases at V and 4 bases at J; junction bases unmatched: 6. Germline values: CDR1 SEHNR, CDR2 FQNEAQ (reference sequence). The CDR3 spans 16 residues. CDR3 residues: CASSSTASGRYNEQFF. The CDR3 DNA sequence: TGTGCCAGCAGCTCCACGGCTAGCGGGAGGTACAATGAGCAGTTCTTC.

This clone came up many times. This CDR3 reads CASSRGLAGTGGELFF. As DNA, the CDR3 is TGTGCCAGCAGCCGGGGACTAGCGGGAACGGGCGGGGAGCTGTTTTTT. The chain carries TRBV5-4 and TRBJ2-2; 13 bases agree with TRBD2. V lost 4 bases to trimming and J lost 7 bases; unmatched junction nucleotides: 7. Germline lookup yields CDR1 SGHNT and CDR2 YYREEE (reference sequence). The CDR3 has 16 residues.

The chain carries TRBV29-1 and TRBJ1-2; the match to TRBD1 covers 7 bases. The CDR3 is 14 amino acids. The V gene end was trimmed by 7 bases and the J gene end by 3 bases; junction bases not matched to a gene: 11. The germline CDR1 and CDR2 sequences are SQVTM and ANQGSEA. The chain's CDR3 is CSDWTGREDYGYTF. As DNA, the CDR3 is TGCAGCGATTGGACAGGCCGAGAGGACTATGGCTACACCTTC.

This chain joins TRBV30 and TRBJ2-7; 11 bases are a match to TRBD1. This CDR3 contains 15 residues. V was clipped by 2 bases and J by 1 base; unmatched bases: 4. The V gene's germline CDR1 is GTSNPN and CDR2 SVGIG (reference sequence). CDR3 residues: CAWSPGQGASYEQYF. CDR3 in DNA: TGTGCCTGGAGTCCAGGACAGGGGGCTTCCTACGAGCAGTACTTC.

This chain uses TRBV9 with TRBJ2-3, with a weak D call TRBD2 (6 bases). V was clipped by 3 bases and J by 0 bases, with 20 bases between them. Germline-derived CDR1 and CDR2 are SGDLS and YYNGEE. This CDR3 contains 18 residues. CDR3 sequence reads: CASSDTSMSGPSTDTQYF. The CDR3 DNA follows: TGTGCCAGCAGCGACACCTCTATGAGCGGGCCTAGCACAGATACGCAGTATTTT.

This clone was seen a single time. The V call is TRBV7-2, the J call TRBJ2-1; D is ambiguous. With 5 bases removed from V and 10 bases from J, the gap between germline ends came to 9 bases. The germline CDR1 and CDR2 sequences are SGHTA and FQGNSA. This CDR3 has 11 residues. The CDR3 nucleotides are TGTGCCAGCAGCCTGGAGCGCGAGCAGTTCTTC. Its protein is CASSLEREQFF.